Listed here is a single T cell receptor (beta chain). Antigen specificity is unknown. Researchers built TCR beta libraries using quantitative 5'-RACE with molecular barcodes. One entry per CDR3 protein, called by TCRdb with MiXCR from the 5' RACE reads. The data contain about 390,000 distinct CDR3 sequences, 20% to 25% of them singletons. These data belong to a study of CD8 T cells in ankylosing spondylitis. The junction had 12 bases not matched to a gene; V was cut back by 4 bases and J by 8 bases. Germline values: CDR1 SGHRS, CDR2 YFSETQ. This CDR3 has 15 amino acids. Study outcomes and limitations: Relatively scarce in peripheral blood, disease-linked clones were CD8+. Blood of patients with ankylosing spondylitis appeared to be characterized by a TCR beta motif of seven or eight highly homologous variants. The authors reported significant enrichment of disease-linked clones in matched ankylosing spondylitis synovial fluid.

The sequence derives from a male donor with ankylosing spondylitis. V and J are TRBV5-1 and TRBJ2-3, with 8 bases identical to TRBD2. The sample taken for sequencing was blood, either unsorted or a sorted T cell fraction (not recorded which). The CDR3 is CASSPGGRRAVTQYF. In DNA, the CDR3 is TGCGCCAGCAGCCCGGGCGGGAGGAGGGCAGTTACGCAGTATTTT.